The 8 T cell receptor beta chains reported below all come from one sample, sequenced in a study of long-term antiretroviral therapy in people with HIV. Samples were assayed with immunoSEQ v3.0 at survey level. TCRdb's copy holds only in-frame clones and misses some; the assay was immunoSEQ multiplex PCR. The sample carries 37,000 or so clones, about 80% recorded once. This sample comprised unsorted PBMCs, obtained 3.4 years after starting antiretroviral therapy. These receptors were obtained from a man under 40 with HIV.

The V and J genes are TRBV18 and TRBJ2-3; D call uncertain. The CDR3 length is 14 residues. Germline values: CDR1 KGHSH, CDR2 LQKENI. Trimming removed 4 bases from V and 1 base from J, with 9 bases in between. CDR3 protein: CASSQGLGTDTQYF. CDR3 DNA: TGTGCCAGCTCACAAGGGCTAGGCACAGATACGCAGTATTTT.

CDR3 bases: TGTGCCAGCAGCTTACGTAGCAATCAGCCCCAGCATTTT. Translating gives CASSLRSNQPQHF. The chain employs TRBV7-2 and TRBJ1-5; D is undetermined. This CDR3 has 13 residues. Germline V gene data show CDR1 as SGHTA and CDR2 as FQGNSA. The germline V and J ends were trimmed by 2 bases and 0 bases, with 2 bases remaining between them.

The chain carries TRBV29-1 and TRBJ1-2, with 7 nucleotides matching TRBD1. The CDR3 sequence is 13 residues long. The germline gives CDR1 SQVTM, CDR2 ANQGSEA. V lost 7 bases to trimming and J lost 2 bases; unmatched junction nucleotides: 7. CDR3 nucleotides: TGCAGCGCTCACTCGACAGGGAACTATGGCTACACCTTC. Its translation is CSAHSTGNYGYTF.

The chain combines TRBV19 with TRBJ2-1; possibly TRBD1 for D (5 bases). This CDR3 comprises 12 residues. Germline V gene data show CDR1 as LNHDA and CDR2 as SQIVND (reference sequence). The germline V and J ends were trimmed by 6 bases and 10 bases, with 13 bases remaining between them. The chain's CDR3 is CASSQGFGEQFF. The CDR3, as DNA: TGTGCCAGTAGCCAGGGATTCGGCGAGCAGTTCTTC.

The chain employs TRBV27 and TRBJ1-4; TRBD1 aligns across 10 bases. This CDR3 spans 16 amino acids. Germline values: CDR1 MNHEY, CDR2 SMNVEV (reference sequence). Trimming removed 3 bases from V and 5 bases from J; junction bases left unmatched: 6. The CDR3 region is CASSFLGDRGNEKLFF. The CDR3 DNA is TGTGCCAGCAGTTTCTTGGGGGACAGGGGCAATGAAAAACTGTTTTTT.

The rearrangement joins TRBV28 to TRBJ1-5; no reliable D call. The CDR3 runs to 15 residues. CDR1 and CDR2 from the germline V gene are MDHEN and SYDVKM. V lost 5 bases to trimming and J lost 0 bases, with 11 bases between them. DNA for the CDR3: TGTGCCAGCAGTCCACAGATTTATAGCAATCAGCCCCAGCATTTT. This encodes CASSPQIYSNQPQHF.

The chain joins TRBV5-1 to TRBJ2-7; D uncertain. CDR3 length: 14 residues. CDR1 is SGHRS and CDR2 is YFSETQ in the germline V gene. V lost 0 bases, J lost 2 bases, and 9 bases lay in between. CDR3 nucleotides: TGCGCCAGCAGCTTGGTAGTTCAGCCCTACGAGCAGTACTTC. Amino acid sequence: CASSLVVQPYEQYF.

The rearrangement links TRBV15 to TRBJ2-6; tentatively, D is TRBD1 or TRBD2 (6 bases each). Germline V CDR1 and CDR2: LNHNV, YYDKDF (reference sequence). Deletions cut 7 bases from V and 2 bases from J, with 15 bases between. The CDR3 runs to 16 residues. CDR3 protein: CATTHTEGAGANVLTF. CDR3 DNA: TGTGCCACCACACACACGGAGGGGGCTGGGGCCAACGTCCTGACTTTC. Variable domain in full (rest from reference TRBV15 and TRBJ2-6): DAMVIQNPRYQVTQFGKPVTLSCSQTLNHNVMYWYQQKSSQAPKLLFHYYDKDFNNEADTPDNFQSRRPNTSFCFLDIRSPGLGDTAMYLCATTHTEGAGANVLTFGAGSRLTVL.